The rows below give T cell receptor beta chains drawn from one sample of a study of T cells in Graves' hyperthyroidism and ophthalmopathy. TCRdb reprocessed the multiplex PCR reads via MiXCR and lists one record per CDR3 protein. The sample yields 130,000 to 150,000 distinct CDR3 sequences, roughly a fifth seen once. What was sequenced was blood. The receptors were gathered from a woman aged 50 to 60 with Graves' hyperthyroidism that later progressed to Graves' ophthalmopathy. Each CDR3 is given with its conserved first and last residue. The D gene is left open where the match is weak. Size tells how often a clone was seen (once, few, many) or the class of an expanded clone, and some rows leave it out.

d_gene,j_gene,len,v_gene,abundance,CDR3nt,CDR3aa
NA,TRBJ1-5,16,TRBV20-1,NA,TGCAGTGCTGGACGAGCCGGGACGTTTAGCAATCAGCCCCAGCATTTT,CSAGRAGTFSNQPQHF
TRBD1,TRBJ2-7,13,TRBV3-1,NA,TGTGCCAGCAGCCACCCCGACAGGGGTGAGCAGTACTTC,CASSHPDRGEQYF
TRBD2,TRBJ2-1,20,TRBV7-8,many,TGTGCCAGCAGCTTAGCGTATCGACTCACGAACGGGACTAGGGGTAATGAGCAGTTCTTC,CASSLAYRLTNGTRGNEQFF
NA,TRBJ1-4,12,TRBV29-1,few,TGCAGCGTTGGAGTGGCTAATGAAAAACTGTTTTTT,CSVGVANEKLFF
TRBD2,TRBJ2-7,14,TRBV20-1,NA,TGCAGTGCCTTCACACTAGCGGGAACCTACGAGCAGTACTTC,CSAFTLAGTYEQYF
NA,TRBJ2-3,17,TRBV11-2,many,TGTGCCAGCAGCTTAGATTTTGGTCTAGTGGGCACAGATACGCAGTATTTT,CASSLDFGLVGTDTQYF
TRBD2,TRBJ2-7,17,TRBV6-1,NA,TGTGCCAGCAGTGTCCAGGGGACTAGCGGGAGAACCTACGAGCAGTACTTC,CASSVQGTSGRTYEQYF
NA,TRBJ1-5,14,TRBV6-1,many,TGTGCCAGCAGTGAAGCACACAGCAATCAGCCCCAGCATTTT,CASSEAHSNQPQHF
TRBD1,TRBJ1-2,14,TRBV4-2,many,TGTGCCAGCAGCCCGACAGGGGGCAGGGATGGCTACACCTTC,CASSPTGGRDGYTF
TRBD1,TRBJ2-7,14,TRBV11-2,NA,TGTGCCAGCAGCTTAGCAAGGACAGGCTACGAGCAGTACTTC,CASSLARTGYEQYF
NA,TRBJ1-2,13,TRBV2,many,TGTGCCAGCAGTGAAAGCCAGAGCTATGGCTACACCTTC,CASSESQSYGYTF
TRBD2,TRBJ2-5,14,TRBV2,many,TGTGCCAGCAGTAGTGCGGGAGACAGAGAGACCCAGTACTTC,CASSSAGDRETQYF
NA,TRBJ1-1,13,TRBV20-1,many,TGCAGTGCTATAGCTTCAGGGCGGGCTGAAGCTTTCTTT,CSAIASGRAEAFF
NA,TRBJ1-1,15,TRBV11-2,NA,TGTGCCAGCAGCAAGGGGTGGGTCTCGAACACTGAAGCTTTCTTT,CASSKGWVSNTEAFF
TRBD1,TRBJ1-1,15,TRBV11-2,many,TGTGCCAGCAGCTTATCCGGGACAGGGGGCCTGGGGGCTTTCTTT,CASSLSGTGGLGAFF
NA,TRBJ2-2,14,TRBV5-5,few,TGTGCCAGCAGCAGGGGGGGGACAGCCGGGGAGCTGTTTTTT,CASSRGGTAGELFF
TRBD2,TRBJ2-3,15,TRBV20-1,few,TGCAGTGCTAGACCCCTAGCGGGGTTCACAGATACGCAGTATTTT,CSARPLAGFTDTQYF
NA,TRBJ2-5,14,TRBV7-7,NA,TGTGCTAGCAGCTTAGCGGTCGGGACGGAGACCCAGTACTTC,CASSLAVGTETQYF
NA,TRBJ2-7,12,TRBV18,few,TGTGCCAGCTCACCAGGGGGGCCCGAGCAGTACTTC,CASSPGGPEQYF
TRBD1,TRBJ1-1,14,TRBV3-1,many,TGTGCCAGCAGCCAATGGGGACAGGGGGCCCAAGCTTTCTTT,CASSQWGQGAQAFF
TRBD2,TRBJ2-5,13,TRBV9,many,TGTGCCAGCAGCTTTAGCGGGGGAGAGACCCAGTACTTC,CASSFSGGETQYF
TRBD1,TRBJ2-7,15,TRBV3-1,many,TGTGCCAGCAGCGGTCCGGGACAGGGTAAACCCGAGCAGTACTTC,CASSGPGQGKPEQYF
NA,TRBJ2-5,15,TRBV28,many,TGTGCCAGCAGTTTTGGCGGATACCAAGAGGGGACCCAGTACTTC,CASSFGGYQEGTQYF